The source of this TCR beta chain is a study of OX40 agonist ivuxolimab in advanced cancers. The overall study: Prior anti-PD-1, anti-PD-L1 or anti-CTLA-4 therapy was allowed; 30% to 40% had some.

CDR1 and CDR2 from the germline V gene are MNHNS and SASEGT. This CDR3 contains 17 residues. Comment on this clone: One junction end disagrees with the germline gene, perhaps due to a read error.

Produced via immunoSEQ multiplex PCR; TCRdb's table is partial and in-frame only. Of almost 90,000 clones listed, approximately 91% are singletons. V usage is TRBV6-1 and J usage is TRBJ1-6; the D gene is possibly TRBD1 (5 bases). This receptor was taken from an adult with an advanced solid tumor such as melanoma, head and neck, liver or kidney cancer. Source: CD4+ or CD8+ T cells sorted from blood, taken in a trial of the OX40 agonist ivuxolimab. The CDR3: CASREASGTAYNSPLHF. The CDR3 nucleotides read TGTGCCAGCAGAGAAGCATCCGGGACGGCATATAATTCACCCCTCCACTTT.